This record looks at one T cell receptor beta chain sequence and its context. The sample comes from a study of blood T cell repertoires in COVID-19. Measured with immunoSEQ multiplex PCR; TCRdb has only the in-frame clones, and not every one. The sample includes 250,000 or so clones, over 75% seen only once; the top ten take over 3.5%. Categorization into cohorts depended on clinical history that participants reported. Exposed study participants had met a COVID-19 case within 2 weeks before entry. This CDR3 region has 15 residues. CDR1 and CDR2 (germline): SGHDT, YYEEEE. V was shortened by 0 bases and J by 4 bases, with 14 bases between the two germline ends.

The chain employs TRBV5-6 and TRBJ2-7; D is possibly TRBD1 (5 bases). The sequence was obtained from a woman in her twenties or thirties who had been exposed to COVID-19. The sample taken for sequencing was PBMCs or T cells enriched from blood (not recorded which). The CDR3 is CASSLDFTGYYEQYF. CDR3 coding DNA: TGTGCCAGCAGCTTGGATTTTACAGGTTATTACGAGCAGTACTTC.